These 18 T cell receptor beta chains were all obtained from the same sample, sequenced in a study of shared clonotypes between healthy human individuals. CD45RO-negative CD8 cells positively selected for CCR7 made up the naive population, which excluded terminally differentiated effector memory CD45RA+ cells. Method: immunoSEQ multiplex PCR; TCRdb's copy keeps in-frame clones and lacks some. This sample has roughly 2,000,000 clones; approximately 94% occur once, and the top ten carry 1.2%. The sample comprised naive CD8+ T cells sorted from blood. The receptors shown here come from a man younger than 35 in good health.

V gene TRBV28 combines with J gene TRBJ1-5; D perhaps matches TRBD1 (6 bases). V shed 5 bases and J shed 3 bases, with 8 bases lying between them. The germline gives CDR1 MDHEN, CDR2 SYDVKM. The CDR3 runs to 13 residues. CDR3 amino acids: CASSTGLNQPQHF. DNA for the CDR3: TGTGCCAGCAGTACAGGGCTCAATCAGCCCCAGCATTTT.

This chain joins TRBV7-6 and TRBJ2-7; D not resolved. Germline CDR1 and CDR2: SGHVS and FNYEAQ. This CDR3 is 14 amino acids long. V lost 6 bases, J lost 1 base, and 13 bases lay in between. For the CDR3, the DNA is TGTGCCAGCAGTCACCGTCCAAATTCCTACGAGCAGTACTTC. Protein sequence: CASSHRPNSYEQYF.

The chain has TRBV6-1 and TRBJ1-5; D gene ambiguous. The ends were cut back, 2 bases at V and 6 bases at J, with 14 bases in the middle. This CDR3 has 15 residues. Germline V gene lookup returns CDR1 MNHNS and CDR2 SASEGT. The CDR3 DNA follows: TGTGCCAGCAGTGAACTGGTAGAGGAGGGTCAGCCCCAGCATTTT. Translated: CASSELVEEGQPQHF.

The V gene is TRBV4-3, the J gene TRBJ2-7, with unresolved D. The CDR3 loop spans 14 amino acids. V was shortened by 1 base and J by 2 bases, with 9 bases between the two germline ends. The germline gives CDR1 LGHNA, CDR2 YSLEER. The CDR3, as DNA: TGCGCCAGCAGCCAAGGGTTGAATACCTACGAGCAGTACTTC. The encoded protein is CASSQGLNTYEQYF.

This clone has only a few counts. CDR3 loop: CASSQGVPGLPYEQYF. DNA for the CDR3: TGCGCCAGCAGCCAAGGGGTCCCAGGGTTGCCCTACGAGCAGTACTTC. J is TRBJ2-7 and V is TRBV4-1, with D possibly TRBD1 on 5 matching bases. The germline V gene has CDR1 MGHRA and CDR2 YSYEKL. There are 16 residues in the CDR3. Trimming removed 1 base from V and 2 bases from J, with 15 bases in between.

The V call is TRBV5-6, the J call TRBJ1-5; D gene ambiguous. Per germline, CDR1 SGHDT and CDR2 YYEEEE. There are 14 residues in the CDR3. V was clipped by 0 bases and J by 8 bases, with 12 bases between them. The CDR3 spells CASSLGVRVEPQHF. In DNA form, the CDR3 reads TGTGCCAGCAGCTTGGGGGTTAGGGTTGAGCCCCAGCATTTT.

This chain links TRBV7-8 with TRBJ2-7; the D gene could be TRBD1 or TRBD2 (5 bases each). CDR3 length: 14 amino acids. V shed 7 bases and J shed 0 bases, with 13 bases lying between them. Germline V gene data show CDR1 as SGHVS and CDR2 as FQNEAQ. The CDR3 DNA sequence: TGTGCCAGCACCACCGGGGACCTCTCCTACGAGCAGTACTTC. Protein product: CASTTGDLSYEQYF.

Worth noting for this clone: The same CDR3 is also encoded by other DNA sequences in this sample. The J gene is TRBJ1-5, the V gene TRBV9; 9 nucleotides align to TRBD1. V was clipped by 2 bases and J by 4 bases; unmatched bases: 4. The V gene's germline CDR1 is SGDLS and CDR2 YYNGEE. The CDR3 sequence is 15 residues long. The CDR3 region is CASSVGGQGNQPQHF. CDR3 bases: TGTGCCAGCAGCGTGGGGGGACAGGGAAATCAGCCCCAGCATTTT.

DNA of the CDR3: TGTGCCAGCAGTTTCCGGGGGTCTACCACCTACGAGCAGTACTTC. It encodes CASSFRGSTTYEQYF. This chain joins TRBV28 and TRBJ2-7; the D gene is possibly TRBD2 (6 bases). The CDR3 is 15 residues long. Germline V gene data show CDR1 as MDHEN and CDR2 as SYDVKM. V was cut by 3 bases and J by 2 bases, with 14 bases left in between.

V usage is TRBV9 and J usage is TRBJ2-7; D is ambiguous. Trimming cost V 0 bases and J 3 bases, with 10 bases left between them. Germline-derived CDR1 and CDR2 are SGDLS and YYNGEE. There are 14 residues in the CDR3. CDR3 region: CASSVGREYYEQYF. The CDR3 region has the DNA TGTGCCAGCAGCGTAGGAAGGGAATACTACGAGCAGTACTTC.

The rearrangement joins TRBV6-5 to TRBJ2-7; 7 bases line up with TRBD2. Per the germline V gene, CDR1 is MNHEY and CDR2 is SVGAGI. Germline trimming cut 10 bases from V and 6 bases from J; bases unmatched to any gene: 12. The CDR3 sequence is 13 residues long. CDR3 nucleotide sequence: TGTGCCATCCTCGGGCGGGAGAGTGGCGAGCAGTACTTC. Protein sequence: CAILGRESGEQYF.

The V and J genes are TRBV5-1 and TRBJ1-4; TRBD1 matches at 9 bases. The CDR3 covers 15 residues. Germline lookup yields CDR1 SGHRS and CDR2 YFSETQ. Unmatched junction bases numbered 9, after V lost 4 bases and J lost 8 bases. The CDR3 DNA sequence: TGCGCCAGCAGCCCCGCGGAGACAGGGGGAGAAAAACTGTTTTTT. It encodes CASSPAETGGEKLFF.

The J gene is TRBJ2-5, the V gene TRBV25-1, with 8 bases fitting TRBD2. Germline V gene sequence: CDR1 MGHDK, CDR2 SYGVNS. The CDR3 runs to 13 residues. V was pared by 10 bases and J by 4 bases, with 8 bases of the junction left unmatched. CDR3 in amino acids: CATTGGGGETQYF. The CDR3 nucleotides read TGTGCCACCACGGGAGGGGGAGGAGAGACCCAGTACTTC.

For this clone: The sample holds other DNA sequences that translate to the same CDR3. The rearrangement uses TRBV4-1 and TRBJ2-3; no reliable D call. The CDR3 spans 13 residues. V was cut by 1 base and J by 1 base, with 3 bases left in between. Germline V gene data show CDR1 as MGHRA and CDR2 as YSYEKL. CDR3 loop: CASSQVRTDTQYF. CDR3 coding DNA: TGCGCCAGCAGCCAAGTGCGCACAGATACGCAGTATTTT.

This clone was seen a handful of times. The chain employs TRBV20-1 and TRBJ1-1, with a tentative D call TRBD1 (5 bases). This CDR3 spans 11 amino acids. From germline, CDR1 is DFQATT and CDR2 SNEGSKA (reference sequence). The CDR3 loop is CSIRENTEAFF. The DNA for the CDR3 is TGCAGCATCAGGGAGAACACTGAAGCTTTCTTT.

The chain links TRBV27 to TRBJ2-1, with D uncertain. The V gene's germline CDR1 is MNHEY and CDR2 SMNVEV (reference sequence). The CDR3 sequence is 16 residues long. The germline V and J ends were trimmed by 1 base and 6 bases, with 16 bases remaining between them. CDR3 nucleotides: TGTGCCAGCAGTTTATGGGGTGACCGTACGGGCAATGAGCAGTTCTTC. Protein product: CASSLWGDRTGNEQFF.

The chain uses TRBV5-1 and TRBJ1-1; D is uncertain. V dropped 4 bases and J dropped 6 bases, with 7 bases sitting between them. Germline CDR1 and CDR2: SGHRS and YFSETQ. The CDR3 has 11 amino acids. Here the CDR3 reads CASSGPAEAFF. The CDR3 coding sequence is TGCGCCAGCAGCGGCCCGGCTGAAGCTTTCTTT.

The chain combines TRBV5-6 with TRBJ2-3; D perhaps matches TRBD2 (6 bases). CDR3 length: 14 amino acids. Germline V gene lookup returns CDR1 SGHDT and CDR2 YYEEEE. Deletions cut 3 bases from V and 6 bases from J, with 14 bases between. The CDR3, as DNA: TGTGCCAGCAGCTGGGGACGACTAGGGGATACGCAGTATTTT. This gives the protein CASSWGRLGDTQYF.